These T cell receptor beta chains were read from a single sample in a study of cytomegalovirus exposure and HLA in healthy donors. Method: immunoSEQ multiplex PCR; TCRdb's copy keeps in-frame clones and lacks some. Seen here are more than 60,000 clones, around four fifths observed once, and the top ten hold approximately 4.8%. What was sequenced was PBMCs. The receptors originated from a male donor in good health and CMV-seropositive. The CDR3 runs from the conserved cysteine through the conserved F or W. Fields, in order: V gene, clone size, CDR3 length, J gene, D gene, CDR3 DNA, CDR3 protein. The D gene is left open where the match is weak. Size is stated for part of the rows, as once, few or many counts, or as a class when the clone is expanded.

v_call: TRBV5-5
clone_size: once
cdr3_length: 15
j_call: TRBJ1-6
d_call: TRBD1
cdr3_nt: TGTGCCAGCAGCCCTCCACAGGGGTCTAATTCACCCCTCCACTTT
cdr3_aa: CASSPPQGSNSPLHF

v_call: TRBV5-1
clone_size: -
cdr3_length: 15
j_call: TRBJ2-5
d_call: -
cdr3_nt: TGCGCCAGCAGCTTCGCGGCGGGGACGGAAGAGACCCAGTACTTC
cdr3_aa: CASSFAAGTEETQYF

v_call: TRBV28
clone_size: few
cdr3_length: 16
j_call: TRBJ1-4
d_call: -
cdr3_nt: TGTGCCGGGGGTATTGGGGGCCGAGCAACTAATGAAAAACTGTTTTTT
cdr3_aa: CAGGIGGRATNEKLFF

v_call: TRBV9
clone_size: -
cdr3_length: 18
j_call: TRBJ2-3
d_call: TRBD2
cdr3_nt: TGTGCCAGCAGCGTAGGCCCCACTAGCGGGGGGATGACAGATACGCAGTATTTT
cdr3_aa: CASSVGPTSGGMTDTQYF

v_call: TRBV5-1
clone_size: once
cdr3_length: 17
j_call: TRBJ1-6
d_call: -
cdr3_nt: TGCGCCAGCAGCTTTTCTTGGAGGGAAACCTATAATTCACCCCTCCACTTT
cdr3_aa: CASSFSWRETYNSPLHF

v_call: TRBV6-5
clone_size: few
cdr3_length: 13
j_call: TRBJ1-5
d_call: -
cdr3_nt: TGTGCCACGGGGTATAGGTTCAATCAGCCCCAGCATTTT
cdr3_aa: CATGYRFNQPQHF

v_call: TRBV11-2
clone_size: -
cdr3_length: 14
j_call: TRBJ1-2
d_call: TRBD1
cdr3_nt: TGTGCCAGCAGCCCAGGGACAGCATACGTTGGCTACACCTTC
cdr3_aa: CASSPGTAYVGYTF

v_call: TRBV5-4
clone_size: -
cdr3_length: 17
j_call: TRBJ2-7
d_call: -
cdr3_nt: TGTGCCAGCAGTTACCTCGGGGGGCGGGGGCTTCAGAACGAGCAGTACTTC
cdr3_aa: CASSYLGGRGLQNEQYF

v_call: TRBV5-4
clone_size: -
cdr3_length: 13
j_call: TRBJ2-1
d_call: -
cdr3_nt: TGTGCCAGCAGCTGGGGCAGATACAATGAGCAGTTCTTC
cdr3_aa: CASSWGRYNEQFF

v_call: TRBV19
clone_size: -
cdr3_length: 15
j_call: TRBJ2-1
d_call: -
cdr3_nt: TGTGCCAGCCAGCCCGAACCGGGGCCGGGGGATGAGCAGTTCTTC
cdr3_aa: CASQPEPGPGDEQFF

v_call: TRBV6-5
clone_size: few
cdr3_length: 14
j_call: TRBJ1-6
d_call: -
cdr3_nt: TGTGCCAGCAGGCTGAGAAGCCCGGGTTCACCCCTCCACTTT
cdr3_aa: CASRLRSPGSPLHF

v_call: TRBV7-3
clone_size: -
cdr3_length: 15
j_call: TRBJ1-1
d_call: -
cdr3_nt: TGTGCCAGCAGCTTAACGCACGTGGGGGGCACTGAAGCTTTCTTT
cdr3_aa: CASSLTHVGGTEAFF

v_call: TRBV6-6
clone_size: once
cdr3_length: 13
j_call: TRBJ1-1
d_call: -
cdr3_nt: TGTGCCAGCAGTGAGGGGGTTGGGGATGAAGCTTTCTTT
cdr3_aa: CASSEGVGDEAFF

v_call: TRBV14
clone_size: -
cdr3_length: 16
j_call: TRBJ2-6
d_call: -
cdr3_nt: TGTGCCAGCAGCCAATTTTTCCAGGATAGGGCCAACGTCCTGACTTTC
cdr3_aa: CASSQFFQDRANVLTF

v_call: TRBV2
clone_size: -
cdr3_length: 14
j_call: TRBJ2-2
d_call: TRBD1
cdr3_nt: TGTGCCAGCAGGGGGGGACAGGCCACCGGGGAGCTGTTTTTT
cdr3_aa: CASRGGQATGELFF

v_call: TRBV6-5
clone_size: -
cdr3_length: 16
j_call: TRBJ2-1
d_call: TRBD1
cdr3_nt: TGTGCCAGCAGTTACCCAGGGACAGGGGCCCCCAATGAGCAGTTCTTC
cdr3_aa: CASSYPGTGAPNEQFF

v_call: TRBV2
clone_size: -
cdr3_length: 12
j_call: TRBJ1-1
d_call: -
cdr3_nt: TGTGCCGTCCTGGAGGGGAATGCTGAAGCTTTCTTT
cdr3_aa: CAVLEGNAEAFF

v_call: TRBV4-2
clone_size: -
cdr3_length: 12
j_call: TRBJ1-1
d_call: -
cdr3_nt: TGTGCCAGCAGCCAAGTTACAGGGGAAGCTTTCTTT
cdr3_aa: CASSQVTGEAFF

v_call: TRBV7-9
clone_size: -
cdr3_length: 17
j_call: TRBJ2-2
d_call: -
cdr3_nt: TGTGCCAGCAGCTCCCAACGGGACACCCTCCTGGGCGGGGAGCTGTTTTTT
cdr3_aa: CASSSQRDTLLGGELFF

v_call: TRBV12-5
clone_size: -
cdr3_length: 13
j_call: TRBJ2-3
d_call: -
cdr3_nt: TGTGCTAGTGGTCACAAAGTCACAGATACGCAGTATTTT
cdr3_aa: CASGHKVTDTQYF

v_call: TRBV30
clone_size: once
cdr3_length: 12
j_call: TRBJ2-7
d_call: TRBD1
cdr3_nt: TGTGCCTGGACTCAGGGGGCATACGAGCAGTACTTC
cdr3_aa: CAWTQGAYEQYF

v_call: TRBV11-2
clone_size: -
cdr3_length: 14
j_call: TRBJ2-7
d_call: -
cdr3_nt: TGTGCCAGCAGCTTAGGGGTACTAACCTACGAGCAGTACTTC
cdr3_aa: CASSLGVLTYEQYF

v_call: TRBV28
clone_size: once
cdr3_length: 14
j_call: TRBJ1-4
d_call: TRBD1
cdr3_nt: TGTGCCAGCAAACCACAGGGGGCGGGAGAAAAACTGTTTTTT
cdr3_aa: CASKPQGAGEKLFF

v_call: TRBV6-5
clone_size: -
cdr3_length: 13
j_call: TRBJ2-2
d_call: -
cdr3_nt: TGTGCCAGCAGTTACAGGGGCACCGGGGAGCTGTTTTTT
cdr3_aa: CASSYRGTGELFF

v_call: TRBV5-4
clone_size: -
cdr3_length: 13
j_call: TRBJ2-7
d_call: -
cdr3_nt: TGTGCCAGCAGCTTCGGGGGGCTCTACGAGCAGTACTTC
cdr3_aa: CASSFGGLYEQYF

v_call: TRBV6-1
clone_size: -
cdr3_length: 15
j_call: TRBJ2-7
d_call: -
cdr3_nt: TGTGCCAGCACCAGCCAGGGTTTTTTCCCCTACGAGCAGTACTTC
cdr3_aa: CASTSQGFFPYEQYF

v_call: TRBV6-5
clone_size: -
cdr3_length: 14
j_call: TRBJ1-2
d_call: -
cdr3_nt: TGTGCCAGCAGTCCCCAGGGCCTCCATCGTGGCTACACCTTC
cdr3_aa: CASSPQGLHRGYTF

v_call: TRBV18
clone_size: -
cdr3_length: 14
j_call: TRBJ1-2
d_call: TRBD1
cdr3_nt: TGTGCCAGCTCACCACAGGGGGCGATGGATGGCTACACCTTC
cdr3_aa: CASSPQGAMDGYTF

v_call: TRBV10-3
clone_size: -
cdr3_length: 13
j_call: TRBJ2-7
d_call: -
cdr3_nt: TGTGCCATCAGTGGTCCAGGGTCCTACGAGCAGTACTTC
cdr3_aa: CAISGPGSYEQYF

v_call: TRBV7-9
clone_size: -
cdr3_length: 15
j_call: TRBJ2-5
d_call: -
cdr3_nt: TGTGCCAGCAGCTCCCCTGCGGTCCGTACAGAGACCCAGTACTTC
cdr3_aa: CASSSPAVRTETQYF

v_call: TRBV15
clone_size: few
cdr3_length: 14
j_call: TRBJ1-2
d_call: -
cdr3_nt: TGTGCCACCAGCTTCGACAGGAGTTCCTATGGCTACACCTTC
cdr3_aa: CATSFDRSSYGYTF

v_call: TRBV6-1
clone_size: -
cdr3_length: 13
j_call: TRBJ2-7
d_call: TRBD2
cdr3_nt: TGTGCCAGCAGTGATCGTCGACTAGCGACCTTCGATTTC
cdr3_aa: CASSDRRLATFDF

v_call: TRBV9
clone_size: few
cdr3_length: 11
j_call: TRBJ2-7
d_call: -
cdr3_nt: TGTGCCAGCAGCGGGGGAGGCGAGCAGTACTTC
cdr3_aa: CASSGGGEQYF

v_call: TRBV15
clone_size: -
cdr3_length: 14
j_call: TRBJ2-5
d_call: -
cdr3_nt: TGTGCCACCAGCAGAGAAAGTTCAGGAGAGACCCAGTACTTC
cdr3_aa: CATSRESSGETQYF

v_call: TRBV19
clone_size: -
cdr3_length: 15
j_call: TRBJ1-2
d_call: TRBD1
cdr3_nt: TGTGCCAGTACCGAATTTTCAGGGGGCTCTTATGGCTACACCTTC
cdr3_aa: CASTEFSGGSYGYTF

v_call: TRBV15
clone_size: -
cdr3_length: 15
j_call: TRBJ2-7
d_call: TRBD2
cdr3_nt: TGTGCCACCAGCAGAGACAAACTAGCGGGGAGTGAGCAGTACTTC
cdr3_aa: CATSRDKLAGSEQYF